This passage covers 24 T cell receptor beta chains from one sample sequenced in a study of blood T cell repertoires in COVID-19 (dated by TCRdb to about 2020). Libraries were prepared through the immunoSEQ multiplex PCR assay. TCRdb obtained this table from immuneACCESS and retained in-frame rearrangements with V and J assigned. These tables miss some clones; where compared with another copy, unresolved V genes account for less than half of the shortfall, and the remainder is unexplained. Across this sample there are 200,000 to 250,000 clones, with under 90% seen only once. The ten largest clones represent around 6.5% of the sample. The specimen was peripheral blood. Receptors originate from a man older than 75 with acute or convalescent COVID-19.

This clone appeared a few times. The chain is built from TRBV10-3 and TRBJ2-4; D gene uncertain. V gave up 2 bases and J gave up 0 bases, with 8 bases separating them. The CDR3 consists of 15 residues. CDR1 is ENHRY, CDR2 SYGVKD, per germline. CDR3 sequence (DNA): TGTGCCATCAGTGAGGGGCCTCTAGCCAAAAACATTCAGTACTTC. Translated, it gives CAISEGPLAKNIQYF.

The chain is built from TRBV7-2 and TRBJ2-1; TRBD2 agrees at 9 bases. CDR3 length equals 17 residues. The germline V gene encodes CDR1 SGHTA and CDR2 FQGNSA. The V segment lost 5 bases and the J segment 5 bases; nucleotides outside the gene matches: 13. The CDR3 bases are TGTGCCAGCAGCCCACCCGGCGCGGGAGGGCCCCACAATGAGCAGTTCTTC. Its protein product is CASSPPGAGGPHNEQFF.

J is TRBJ1-2 and V is TRBV19, with a tentative D call TRBD1 (6 bases). Trimming removed 2 bases from V and 6 bases from J, with 13 bases in between. Germline CDR1 reads LNHDA; CDR2 reads SQIVND (reference sequence). The CDR3 contains 14 residues. CDR3 nucleotides: TGTGCCAGTAGTATAAATGGACAGACGGATGGCTACACCTTC. It encodes CASSINGQTDGYTF.

V is TRBV7-9 and J is TRBJ1-5; 7 bases line up with TRBD1. Losses at the gene ends were 1 base for V and 3 bases for J; bases not matched to a gene: 3. Germline V gene data show CDR1 as SEHNR and CDR2 as FQNEAQ (reference sequence). There are 15 residues in the CDR3. CDR3 in amino acids: CASSLVGTVNQPQHF. The CDR3 coding sequence is TGTGCCAGCAGCTTAGTCGGGACAGTCAATCAGCCCCAGCATTTT.

This chain links TRBV5-1 with TRBJ1-1; no firm D call. Trimming took off 0 bases at V and 7 bases at J, with 10 bases between the two ends. Germline V gene sequence: CDR1 SGHRS, CDR2 YFSETQ. This CDR3 is built from 13 residues. Here the CDR3 reads CASSLASRGEAFF. The CDR3 nucleotides are TGCGCCAGCAGCTTGGCGTCCCGGGGTGAAGCTTTCTTT.

V gene TRBV9 combines with J gene TRBJ1-2, with 7 bases aligning to TRBD1. There are 15 residues in the CDR3. The germline V gene encodes CDR1 SGDLS and CDR2 YYNGEE. The V and J ends lost 5 bases and 0 bases, in that order; junction bases with no gene match: 7. CDR3 coding DNA: TGTGCCAGCAGTGAGACGGGACAGTCTAACTATGGCTACACCTTC. It specifies CASSETGQSNYGYTF.

The gene calls are TRBV5-4 and TRBJ2-7; 8 nucleotides match TRBD2. This CDR3 spans 14 amino acids. V lost 5 bases, J lost 2 bases, and 6 bases stayed unmatched. Germline V gene data show CDR1 as SGHNT and CDR2 as YYREEE (reference sequence). CDR3 in amino acids: CASSFSGSPYEQYF. In nucleotides, the CDR3 is TGTGCCAGCAGTTTCAGCGGGAGCCCCTACGAGCAGTACTTC. Full variable domain (outside the CDR3, taken from reference TRBV5-4 and TRBJ2-7): ETGVTQSPTHLIKTRGQQVTLRCSSQSGHNTVSWYQQALGQGPQFIFQYYREEENGRGNFPPRFSGLQFPNYSSELNVNALELDDSALYLCASSFSGSPYEQYFGPGTRLTVT.

V gene TRBV5-4 combines with J gene TRBJ2-2; D remains ambiguous. Per germline, CDR1 SGHNT and CDR2 YYREEE (reference sequence). The CDR3 runs 12 residues. The V gene lost 1 base and the J gene lost 8 bases, with 6 bases spanning the gap. This CDR3 is CASSLNLGELFF. CDR3 nucleotide sequence: TGTGCCAGCAGCTTGAACCTAGGGGAGCTGTTTTTT.

V is TRBV30 and J is TRBJ2-3; TRBD1 aligns across 7 bases. The CDR3 consists of 15 residues. In germline, CDR1 is GTSNPN, CDR2 SVGIG (reference sequence). The V gene end was trimmed by 0 bases and the J gene end by 4 bases; junction bases not matched to a gene: 7. The CDR3 region is CAWSVTAGGPDTQYF. The CDR3 DNA reads TGTGCCTGGAGTGTTACGGCAGGGGGACCAGATACGCAGTATTTT.

The chain combines TRBV12-5 with TRBJ1-2; 7 bases agree with TRBD1. The germline V gene has CDR1 LGHNT and CDR2 FRNRAP. The CDR3 is 15 residues long. Trimming cost V 6 bases and J 2 bases; bases outside gene matches: 9. In DNA, the CDR3 is TGTGCTAGTGGGGAGGGGACAGCTAAAAACTATGGCTACACCTTC. This codes for CASGEGTAKNYGYTF.

This chain joins TRBV29-1 and TRBJ1-2; no clear D gene. This CDR3 contains 13 residues. Germline CDR1 SQVTM, CDR2 ANQGSEA. V lost 4 bases to trimming and J lost 8 bases, with 17 bases between them. The CDR3 DNA follows: TGCAGCGTTGGTGACACTCCAAAGGAAGGCTACACCTTC. The encoded protein is CSVGDTPKEGYTF.

The chain is built from TRBV5-1 and TRBJ2-1; D gene ambiguous. The CDR3 contains 14 residues. The germline gives CDR1 SGHRS, CDR2 YFSETQ. V was shortened by 2 bases and J by 0 bases, with 6 bases between the two germline ends. CDR3 residues: CASSFSSSYNEQFF. The DNA for the CDR3 is TGCGCCAGCAGCTTTTCTAGCTCCTACAATGAGCAGTTCTTC.

The chain links TRBV6-2 or TRBV6-3 to TRBJ2-1; D unclear. Germline-derived CDR1 and CDR2 are MNHEY and SVGEGT. The CDR3 is 14 residues long. Trimming pared 2 bases from V and 4 bases from J, leaving 9 bases between. The CDR3 bases are TGTGCCAGCAGTTACCCCTGGCAGTACAATGAGCAGTTCTTC. This sequence encodes CASSYPWQYNEQFF.

The rearrangement links TRBV9 to TRBJ2-7; 8 bases match TRBD1. Germline V gene sequence: CDR1 SGDLS, CDR2 YYNGEE. V was pared by 4 bases and J by 6 bases, with 12 bases of the junction left unmatched. The CDR3 is 15 residues long. The CDR3 loop is CASSSRTGSPLEQYF. Written as DNA, the CDR3 is TGTGCCAGCAGCTCTCGGACAGGGTCCCCTCTCGAGCAGTACTTC. Full variable domain (missing parts from reference TRBV9 and TRBJ2-7): DSGVTQTPKHLITATGQRVTLRCSPRSGDLSVYWYQQSLDQGLQFLIQYYNGEERAKGNILERFSAQQFPDLHSELNLSSLELGDSALYFCASSSRTGSPLEQYFGPGTRLTVT.

The V call is TRBV4-2, the J call TRBJ1-5; D is perhaps TRBD1 (6 bases). The CDR3 covers 20 residues. In germline, CDR1 is LGHNA, CDR2 YNFKEQ. Trimming removed 0 bases from V and 7 bases from J, with 28 bases in between. CDR3 in amino acids: CASSQEVEAGDKVGGQPQHF. The CDR3 DNA reads as TGTGCCAGCAGCCAAGAGGTGGAGGCAGGGGATAAAGTAGGCGGACAGCCCCAGCATTTT.

The chain couples TRBV27 to TRBJ2-6; D is ambiguous. Trimming cost V 9 bases and J 0 bases, with 12 bases left between them. The germline gives CDR1 MNHEY, CDR2 SMNVEV (reference sequence). This CDR3 region has 15 residues. CDR3 residues: CASPVRFSGANVLTF. DNA of the CDR3: TGTGCCAGTCCAGTCCGATTCTCTGGGGCCAACGTCCTGACTTTC.

This chain joins TRBV11-1 and TRBJ2-3; D is ambiguous. The V and J ends lost 2 bases and 6 bases respectively, with 3 bases between them. CDR3 size: 11 residues. Germline V CDR1 and CDR2: SGHAT, FQDESV (reference sequence). CDR3 sequence: CASSLLDTQYF. The CDR3 nucleotides read TGTGCCAGCAGCTTACTTGATACGCAGTATTTT.

The chain is built from TRBV13 and TRBJ2-7; 11 bases fit TRBD2. Germline loops: CDR1 PRHDT, CDR2 FYEKMQ (reference sequence). J was trimmed by 0 bases and V by 5 bases; bases with no gene match: 21. The CDR3 contains 21 residues. The CDR3, as DNA: TGTGCCAGCAGCATCCGTCCCTGGACTAGCGGGTCTTCCGTAAGCTCCTACGAGCAGTACTTC. Residues: CASSIRPWTSGSSVSSYEQYF. Combining the CDR3 with reference TRBV13 and TRBJ2-7 gives the whole variable domain AAGVIQSPRHLIKEKRETATLKCYPIPRHDTVYWYQQGPGQDPQFLISFYEKMQSDKGSIPDRFSAQQFSDYHSELNMSSLELGDSALYFCASSIRPWTSGSSVSSYEQYFGPGTRLTVT.

The rearrangement links TRBV27 to TRBJ2-7; D call uncertain. CDR1 is MNHEY and CDR2 is SMNVEV in the germline V gene (reference sequence). V shed 5 bases and J shed 3 bases, with 11 bases lying between them. The CDR3 loop spans 13 amino acids. CDR3 loop: CASSRGLLYEQYF. The CDR3 nucleotides are TGTGCCAGCAGTCGAGGCCTCCTCTACGAGCAGTACTTC.

The genes are TRBV2 and TRBJ2-7; 9 bases are shared with TRBD1. Trimming took 6 bases from V and 6 from J; bases not matched to a gene: 9. The CDR3 contains 14 residues. CDR1 SNHLY and CDR2 FYNNEI come from the germline V gene. CDR3 DNA: TGTGCCAGCAGACCGGGACAGGGTTGGTCCGAGCAGTACTTC. This encodes CASRPGQGWSEQYF.

The gene calls are TRBV28 and TRBJ1-5; TRBD1 agrees at 8 bases. J gave up 1 base and V 4 bases, and 9 bases lay outside the gene matches. The germline gives CDR1 MDHEN, CDR2 SYDVKM. The CDR3 extends over 17 amino acids. The CDR3 here is CASSSVRGQWSNQPQHF. The CDR3 nucleotides are TGTGCCAGCAGTTCGGTCAGGGGGCAGTGGAGCAATCAGCCCCAGCATTTT.

The chain is built from TRBV6-5 and TRBJ2-5, with 9 nucleotides matching TRBD2. Trimming cost V 2 bases and J 4 bases; bases outside gene matches: 2. Germline CDR1 and CDR2: MNHEY and SVGAGI. The length of the CDR3 is 14 residues. CDR3: CASSYGLARETQYF. The CDR3 DNA reads as TGTGCCAGCAGTTACGGACTAGCGAGAGAGACCCAGTACTTC.

This chain joins TRBV6-6 and TRBJ2-2; possibly TRBD2 for D (6 bases). The germline CDR1 and CDR2 sequences are MNHNY and SVGAGI (reference sequence). V lost 8 bases and J lost 5, with 18 bases in between. The CDR3 is made up of 15 amino acids. The CDR3 DNA is TGTGCCAGCGGACCCCCAAGGAGGGTAACCGGGGAGCTGTTTTTT. Encoded protein: CASGPPRRVTGELFF.

This clone was seen a single time. The V call is TRBV9, the J call TRBJ2-7; 7 bases agree with TRBD1. The CDR3 loop spans 15 amino acids. Per germline, CDR1 SGDLS and CDR2 YYNGEE. The ends lost 4 bases at V and 0 bases at J; junction bases unmatched: 7. The CDR3 loop is CASSKTGVNSYEQYF. Written as DNA, the CDR3 is TGTGCCAGCAGCAAAACAGGGGTCAACTCCTACGAGCAGTACTTC.